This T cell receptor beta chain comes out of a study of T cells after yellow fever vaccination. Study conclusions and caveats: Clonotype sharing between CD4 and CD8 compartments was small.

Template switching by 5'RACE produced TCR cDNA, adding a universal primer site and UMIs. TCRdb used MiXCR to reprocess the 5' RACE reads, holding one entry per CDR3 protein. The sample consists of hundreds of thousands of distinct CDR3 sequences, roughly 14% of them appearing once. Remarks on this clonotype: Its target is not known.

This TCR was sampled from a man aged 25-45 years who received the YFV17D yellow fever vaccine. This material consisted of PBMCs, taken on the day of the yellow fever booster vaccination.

The DNA for the CDR3 is TGTGCCAGCAGCTCCTTGATGAGGAACACTGAAGCTTTCTTT. Translated, it gives CASSSLMRNTEAFF. The V and J genes are TRBV7-2 and TRBJ1-1, with D unclear. The CDR3 totals 14 residues. CDR1 SGHTA and CDR2 FQGNSA come from the germline V gene. Between the trimmed V and J ends, which lost 4 bases and 1 base, there was a span of 10 bases.